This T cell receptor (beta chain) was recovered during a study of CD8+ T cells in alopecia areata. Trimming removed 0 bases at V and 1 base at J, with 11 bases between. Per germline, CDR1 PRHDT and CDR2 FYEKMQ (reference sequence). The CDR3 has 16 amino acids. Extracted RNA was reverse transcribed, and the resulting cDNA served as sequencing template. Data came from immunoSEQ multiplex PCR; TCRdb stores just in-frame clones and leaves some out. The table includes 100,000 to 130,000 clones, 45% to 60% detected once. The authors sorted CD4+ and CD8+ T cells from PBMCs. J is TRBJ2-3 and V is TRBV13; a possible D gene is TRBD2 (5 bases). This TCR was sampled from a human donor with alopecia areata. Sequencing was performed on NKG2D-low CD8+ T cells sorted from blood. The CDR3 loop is CASSLGTRRRTDTQYF. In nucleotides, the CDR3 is TGTGCCAGCAGCTTAGGAACTAGAAGGCGCACAGATACGCAGTATTTT.